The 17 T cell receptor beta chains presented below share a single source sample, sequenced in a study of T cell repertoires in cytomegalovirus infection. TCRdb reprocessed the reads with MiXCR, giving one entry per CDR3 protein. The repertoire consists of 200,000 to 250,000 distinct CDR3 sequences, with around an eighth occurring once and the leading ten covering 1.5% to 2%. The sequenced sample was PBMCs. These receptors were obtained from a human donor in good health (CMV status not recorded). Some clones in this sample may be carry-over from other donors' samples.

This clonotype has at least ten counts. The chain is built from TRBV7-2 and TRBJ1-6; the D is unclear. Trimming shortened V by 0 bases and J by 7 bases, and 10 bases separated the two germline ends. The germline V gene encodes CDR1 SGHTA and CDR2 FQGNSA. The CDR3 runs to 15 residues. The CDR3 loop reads CASSLALGRNSPLHF. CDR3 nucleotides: TGTGCCAGCAGCTTAGCGCTAGGGCGAAATTCACCCCTCCACTTT.

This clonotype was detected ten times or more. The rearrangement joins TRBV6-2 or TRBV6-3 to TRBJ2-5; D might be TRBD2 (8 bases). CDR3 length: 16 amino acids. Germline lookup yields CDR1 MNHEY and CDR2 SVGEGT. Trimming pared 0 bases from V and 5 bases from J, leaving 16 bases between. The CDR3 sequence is CASSYSASGGQETQYF. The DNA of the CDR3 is TGTGCCAGCAGTTACTCGGCCAGCGGGGGACAGGAGACCCAGTACTTC.

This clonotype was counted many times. The CDR3 DNA reads TGTGCCAGCAGCCCGTCCGGGGCGGAAAGCTCCTACGAGCAGTACTTC. Its translation: CASSPSGAESSYEQYF. V and J are TRBV7-2 and TRBJ2-7; the D call may be TRBD1 or TRBD2 (5 bases each). Germline CDR1 SGHTA, CDR2 FQGNSA. The germline V and J ends were trimmed by 5 bases and 0 bases, with 17 bases remaining between them. The CDR3 is 16 residues long.

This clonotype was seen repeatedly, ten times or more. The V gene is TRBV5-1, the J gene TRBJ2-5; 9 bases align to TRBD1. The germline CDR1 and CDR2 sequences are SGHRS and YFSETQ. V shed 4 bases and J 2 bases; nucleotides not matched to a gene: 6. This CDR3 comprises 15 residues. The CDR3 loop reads CASSGGQGLQETQYF. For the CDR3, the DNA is TGCGCCAGCAGCGGCGGACAGGGGCTACAAGAGACCCAGTACTTC.

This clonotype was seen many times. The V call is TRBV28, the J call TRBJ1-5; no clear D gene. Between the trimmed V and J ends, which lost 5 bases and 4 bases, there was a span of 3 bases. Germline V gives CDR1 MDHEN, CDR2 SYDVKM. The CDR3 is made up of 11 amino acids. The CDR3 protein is CASSVNQPQHF. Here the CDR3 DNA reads TGTGCCAGCAGTGTAAATCAGCCCCAGCATTTT.

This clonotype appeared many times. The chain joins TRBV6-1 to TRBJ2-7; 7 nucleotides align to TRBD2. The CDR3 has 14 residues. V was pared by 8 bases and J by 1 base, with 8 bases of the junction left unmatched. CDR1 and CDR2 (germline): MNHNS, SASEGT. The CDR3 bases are TGTGCCAGCCAACAACGGGAGGTTTCCTACGAGCAGTACTTC. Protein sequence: CASQQREVSYEQYF.

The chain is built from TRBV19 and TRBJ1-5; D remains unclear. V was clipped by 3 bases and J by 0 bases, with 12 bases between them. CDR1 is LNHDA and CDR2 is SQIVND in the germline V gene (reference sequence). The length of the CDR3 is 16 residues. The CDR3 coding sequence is TGTGCCAGTAGTATGGGAGGGAGGGATAGCAATCAGCCCCAGCATTTT. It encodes CASSMGGRDSNQPQHF. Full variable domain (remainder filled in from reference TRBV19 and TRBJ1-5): DGGITQSPKYLFRKEGQNVTLSCEQNLNHDAMYWYRQDPGQGLRLIYYSQIVNDFQKGDIAEGYSVSREKKESFPLTVTSAQKNPTAFYLCASSMGGRDSNQPQHFGDGTRLSIL.

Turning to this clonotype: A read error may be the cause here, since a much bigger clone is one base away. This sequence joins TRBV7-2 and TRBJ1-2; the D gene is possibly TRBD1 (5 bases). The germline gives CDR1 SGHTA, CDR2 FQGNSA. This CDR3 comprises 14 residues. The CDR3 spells CACSLARGNYGYTF. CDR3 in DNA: TGTGCCTGCAGCTTAGCCCGGGGGAACTATGGCTACACCTTC.

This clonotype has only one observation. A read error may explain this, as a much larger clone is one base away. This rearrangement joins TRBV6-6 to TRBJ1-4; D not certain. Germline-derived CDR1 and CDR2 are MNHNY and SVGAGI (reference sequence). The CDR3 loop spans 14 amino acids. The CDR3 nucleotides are TGTGCCAGCAGCGAAAAGACAACTAATGAAGAACTGTTTTTT. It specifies CASSEKTTNEELFF.

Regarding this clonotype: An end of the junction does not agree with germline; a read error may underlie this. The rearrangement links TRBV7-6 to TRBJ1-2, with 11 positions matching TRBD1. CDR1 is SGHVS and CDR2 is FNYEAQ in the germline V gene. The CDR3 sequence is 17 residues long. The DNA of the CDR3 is TGTGCCAGCAGCTTAGGCCGGGACAGGGGGGTAGCCTATGGCCACACCTTC. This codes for CASSLGRDRGVAYGHTF. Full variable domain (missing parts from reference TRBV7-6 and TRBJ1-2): GAGVSQSPRYKVTKRGQDVALRCDPISGHVSLYWYRQALGQGPEFLTYFNYEAQQDKSGLPNDRFSAERPEGSISTLTIQRTEQRDSAMYRCASSLGRDRGVAYGHTFGSGTRLTVV.

CDR3 bases: TGTGCCAGCAGCCCCAGACTAGCGGGGCGTTACGAGCAGTACTTC. It yields the protein CASSPRLAGRYEQYF. V usage is TRBV7-2 and J usage is TRBJ2-7; TRBD2 matches 11 bases. V gave up 5 bases and J gave up 4 bases; unmatched junction bases: 7. The germline V gene has CDR1 SGHTA and CDR2 FQGNSA. The CDR3 consists of 15 residues. The full variable domain, with the rest looked up from reference TRBV7-2 and TRBJ2-7, is GAGVSQSPSNKVTEKGKDVELRCDPISGHTALYWYRQSLGQGLEFLIYFQGNSAPDKSGLPSDRFSAERTGGSVSTLTIQRTQQEDSAVYLCASSPRLAGRYEQYFGPGTRLTVT.

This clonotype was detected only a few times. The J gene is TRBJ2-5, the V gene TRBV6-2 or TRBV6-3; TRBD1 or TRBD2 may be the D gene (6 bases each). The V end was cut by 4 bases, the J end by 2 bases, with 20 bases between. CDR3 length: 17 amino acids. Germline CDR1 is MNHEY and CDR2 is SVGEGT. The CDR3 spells CASSSDRISGTQETQYF. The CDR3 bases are TGTGCCAGCAGTTCCGACAGGATTAGCGGAACGCAAGAGACCCAGTACTTC.

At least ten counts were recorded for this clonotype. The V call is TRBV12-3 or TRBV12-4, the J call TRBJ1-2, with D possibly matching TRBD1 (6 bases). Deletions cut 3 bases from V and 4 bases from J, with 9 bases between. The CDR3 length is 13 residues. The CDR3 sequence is CASSFSRGYGYTF. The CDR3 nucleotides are TGTGCCAGCAGTTTTAGCAGGGGCTATGGCTACACCTTC.

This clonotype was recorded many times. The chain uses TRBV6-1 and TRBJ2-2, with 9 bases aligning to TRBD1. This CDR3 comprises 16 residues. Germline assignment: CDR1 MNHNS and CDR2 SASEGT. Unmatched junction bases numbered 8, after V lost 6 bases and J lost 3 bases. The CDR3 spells CASRINRGRDTGELFF. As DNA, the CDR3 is TGTGCCAGCAGGATCAACAGGGGGCGGGACACCGGGGAGCTGTTTTTT.

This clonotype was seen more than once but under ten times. The CDR3 DNA reads TGTGCCAGCAGTTTAGGAATGACAGATACGCAGTATTTT. Translated, it gives CASSLGMTDTQYF. This chain links TRBV12-3 or TRBV12-4 with TRBJ2-3, with D unresolved. The V end was cut by 1 base, the J end by 3 bases, with 5 bases between. This CDR3 has 13 residues.

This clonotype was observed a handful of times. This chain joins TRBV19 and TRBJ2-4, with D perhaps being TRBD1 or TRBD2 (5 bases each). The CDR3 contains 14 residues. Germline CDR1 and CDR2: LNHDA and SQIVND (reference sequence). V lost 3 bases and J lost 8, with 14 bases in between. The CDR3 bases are TGTGCCAGTAGTATGGTCCCAGGGCGGGACATTCAGTACTTC. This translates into CASSMVPGRDIQYF.

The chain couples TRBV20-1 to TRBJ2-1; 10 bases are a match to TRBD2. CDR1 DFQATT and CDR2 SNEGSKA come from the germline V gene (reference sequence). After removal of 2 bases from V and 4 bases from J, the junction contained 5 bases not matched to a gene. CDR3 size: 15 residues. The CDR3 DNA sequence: TGCAGTGCTAGACGGCTAGCGGGGGCTTACAATGAGCAGTTCTTC. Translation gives CSARRLAGAYNEQFF.